Listed here are 26 T cell receptor beta chains from one sample, sequenced in a study of beta chain features in type 1 diabetes. Sequencing targeted expressed TCRB transcripts, as all isolated RNA had been reverse transcribed. Generated by immunoSEQ multiplex PCR, the TCRdb table keeps only in-frame clones and is missing some. Altogether 350,000 to 450,000 clones are present, around 14% being singletons, with the ten largest covering around 0.035%. The specimen sequenced was naive CD4+ T cells from blood. The receptors stem from a young man in good health.

J is TRBJ2-1 and V is TRBV4-3; 9 bases align to TRBD2. In germline, CDR1 is LGHNA, CDR2 YSLEER. The ends lost 1 base at V and 7 bases at J; junction bases unmatched: 8. This CDR3 is built from 16 residues. CDR3 DNA sequence: TGCGCCAGCAGCCAAGTCGACGGGACTAGCAGAAATGAGCAGTTCTTC. It yields the protein CASSQVDGTSRNEQFF.

Only a few counts were recorded for this clone. The CDR3 reads CAWRPTPGVDEKLFF. The CDR3 DNA sequence: TGTGCCTGGAGACCTACCCCGGGGGTGGATGAAAAACTGTTTTTT. V usage is TRBV30 and J usage is TRBJ1-4, with D perhaps TRBD1 (5 bases). Trimming took 3 bases from V and 6 from J, leaving 17 bases between them. There are 15 residues in the CDR3. Germline CDR1 is GTSNPN and CDR2 is SVGIG (reference sequence).

The table lists this clone with a few counts. The gene calls are TRBV15 and TRBJ2-4; D is undetermined. CDR1 and CDR2 from the germline V gene are LNHNV and YYDKDF (reference sequence). The CDR3 has 16 amino acids. The V end lost 0 bases, the J end lost 2 bases, and 11 bases lay between the germline ends. The CDR3, as DNA: TGTGCCACCAGCAGAGATCCTAGTGGGTCCAAAAACATTCAGTACTTC. It translates to CATSRDPSGSKNIQYF.

The J gene is TRBJ2-6, the V gene TRBV9; TRBD1 is a possible D gene (6 bases). Germline V CDR1 and CDR2: SGDLS, YYNGEE. The CDR3 spans 15 residues. V lost 4 bases and J 1 base, leaving 9 bases between the germline ends. CDR3 nucleotide sequence: TGTGCCAGCAGCCCCACAGGGTCTGGGGCCAACGTCCTGACTTTC. The encoded protein is CASSPTGSGANVLTF.

This clone has a handful of counts. V is TRBV18 and J is TRBJ2-1; 9 bases are a match to TRBD2. V shed 1 base and J 8 bases; nucleotides not matched to a gene: 6. Germline assignment: CDR1 KGHSH and CDR2 LQKENI. CDR3 length: 15 amino acids. CDR3: CASSPRREGTDEQFF. In DNA form, the CDR3 reads TGTGCCAGCTCACCACGGCGGGAGGGGACAGATGAGCAGTTCTTC.

About this clone itself: Other nucleotide sequences from this sample produce the same CDR3. J is TRBJ2-3 and V is TRBV2; tentative D call: TRBD1 (5 bases). This CDR3 comprises 12 residues. Germline-derived CDR1 and CDR2 are SNHLY and FYNNEI. The V end lost 3 bases, the J end lost 6 bases, and 7 bases lay between the germline ends. In nucleotides, the CDR3 is TGTGCCAGCAGTGAGGGGCTTGATACGCAGTATTTT. Encoded protein: CASSEGLDTQYF.

This clone was found a few times. DNA for the CDR3: TGTGCCATCAGTGATAAAAAGAACACTGAAGCTTTCTTT. Amino acid sequence: CAISDKKNTEAFF. The rearrangement joins TRBV10-3 to TRBJ1-1; D gene ambiguous. V was pared by 3 bases and J by 1 base, with 6 bases between. The CDR3 is made up of 13 amino acids. Germline CDR1 and CDR2: ENHRY and SYGVKD.

This clone occurred a few times. This sequence joins TRBV11-2 and TRBJ2-5; D gene unclear. The germline V gene has CDR1 SGHAT and CDR2 FQNNGV. This CDR3 has 14 amino acids. Deletions cut 2 bases from V and 5 bases from J, with 12 bases between. The CDR3 spells CASSLRQRMETQYF. In DNA form, the CDR3 reads TGTGCCAGCAGCTTACGCCAGAGGATGGAGACCCAGTACTTC.

This clone was counted only a few times. The gene calls are TRBV5-1 and TRBJ2-1; D unclear. Germline values: CDR1 SGHRS, CDR2 YFSETQ. V was shortened by 0 bases and J by 0 bases, with 10 bases between the two germline ends. CDR3 length: 16 residues. CDR3 DNA sequence: TGCGCCAGCAGCTTGGACCGCCCCGTCTCCTACAATGAGCAGTTCTTC. The encoded protein is CASSLDRPVSYNEQFF.

This clone has just a few counts. The chain uses TRBV4-3 and TRBJ2-1; TRBD1 aligns across 10 bases. V shed 4 bases and J 8 bases; nucleotides not matched to a gene: 5. The V gene's germline CDR1 is LGHNA and CDR2 YSLEER. This CDR3 is built from 14 residues. The CDR3, as DNA: TGCGCCAGCAGCCTGACAGGGGGCAGCGATGAGCAGTTCTTC. Its protein product is CASSLTGGSDEQFF.

This clone occurred a few times. The V and J genes are TRBV27 and TRBJ2-1; the match to TRBD2 covers 9 bases. After removal of 8 bases from V and 8 bases from J, the junction contained 16 bases not matched to a gene. CDR3 length equals 16 residues. Looked up from germline, CDR1 is MNHEY and CDR2 is SMNVEV (reference sequence). CDR3 protein: CASLVRREGSFDEQFF. The CDR3 DNA sequence: TGTGCCAGCTTAGTCCGGCGGGAGGGATCCTTCGATGAGCAGTTCTTC.

The genes are TRBV6-1 and TRBJ2-5; 14 bases are a match to TRBD2. CDR1 is MNHNS, CDR2 SASEGT, per germline. After removal of 6 bases from V and 8 bases from J, the junction contained 2 bases not matched to a gene. The CDR3 length is 13 residues. CDR3 bases: TGTGCCAGCAGGGGGACTAGCGGGAGAACCCAGTACTTC. It specifies CASRGTSGRTQYF.

This clone was seen more than once but under ten times. This chain links TRBV18 with TRBJ2-1; D is unresolved. Trimming left V 5 bases short and J 4 bases short, with 21 bases between. Germline CDR1 is KGHSH and CDR2 is LQKENI. This CDR3 is 17 amino acids long. Here the CDR3 DNA reads TGTGCCAGCTCAAGTCTTCCTGGAAGTTCTTTTTACAATGAGCAGTTCTTC. Translating it yields CASSSLPGSSFYNEQFF.

The gene calls are TRBV27 and TRBJ1-2; D is perhaps TRBD1 (5 bases). CDR3 length: 13 residues. The germline V and J ends were trimmed by 2 bases and 5 bases, with 9 bases remaining between them. CDR1 and CDR2 from the germline V gene are MNHEY and SMNVEV (reference sequence). CDR3: CASSLEGTYGYTF. The CDR3 nucleotides are TGTGCCAGCAGTTTAGAAGGGACGTATGGCTACACCTTC.

The chain links TRBV2 to TRBJ2-7; 8 bases agree with TRBD1. The germline V gene has CDR1 SNHLY and CDR2 FYNNEI. The CDR3 has 16 residues. With V trimmed by 8 bases and J by 1 base, 13 bases remained unmatched. The CDR3, as DNA: TGTGCCAGCGAAGATTCGGACAGGGTGGGGTCCTACGAGCAGTACGTC. This encodes CASEDSDRVGSYEQYV.

The chain uses TRBV4-1 and TRBJ1-1, with 7 bases lining up with TRBD1. From germline, CDR1 is MGHRA and CDR2 YSYEKL. The CDR3 totals 11 residues. The V gene end was trimmed by 3 bases and the J gene end by 11 bases; junction bases not matched to a gene: 3. The CDR3 nucleotides are TGCGCCAGCAGCCATTACAGGGGCGCTTTCTTT. It encodes CASSHYRGAFF.

CDR3 residues: CASSYSSGESSPLHF. In DNA form, the CDR3 reads TGTGCCAGCAGTTACTCATCAGGGGAAAGTTCACCCCTCCACTTT. This rearrangement joins TRBV6-5 to TRBJ1-6; possible D gene TRBD1, 6 bases. In germline, CDR1 is MNHEY, CDR2 SVGAGI. The V end was cut by 0 bases, the J end by 9 bases, with 12 bases between. The CDR3 runs 15 residues.

This clone appeared a few times. CDR3 sequence (DNA): TGTGCCAGCAGCCTCGCACGGGGCAGGAACACTGAAGCTTTCTTT. It specifies CASSLARGRNTEAFF. The V call is TRBV7-9, the J call TRBJ1-1, with D perhaps matching TRBD1 (5 bases). This CDR3 has 15 residues. V lost 5 bases and J 1 base, leaving 14 bases between the germline ends. Germline CDR1 and CDR2: SEHNR and FQNEAQ (reference sequence).

This chain uses TRBV30 with TRBJ1-1; D is possibly TRBD1 (5 bases). Germline V gives CDR1 GTSNPN, CDR2 SVGIG (reference sequence). Between the trimmed V and J ends, which lost 0 bases and 5 bases, there was a span of 10 bases. This CDR3 contains 13 residues. CDR3 sequence: CAWSVRRGTEAFF. DNA for the CDR3: TGTGCCTGGAGTGTACGGAGGGGTACTGAAGCTTTCTTT.

This clone has only a few counts. This chain uses TRBV7-9 with TRBJ2-1; D unclear. This CDR3 is 14 amino acids long. CDR1 is SEHNR, CDR2 FQNEAQ, per germline (reference sequence). V was clipped by 4 bases and J by 6 bases, with 13 bases between them. The CDR3 here is CASSSAWWGNEQFF. CDR3 bases: TGTGCCAGCAGCTCCGCCTGGTGGGGCAATGAGCAGTTCTTC.

A few counts support this clone. This may come from a read error, since a much larger clone is one base off. The chain has TRBV5-5 and TRBJ2-5; D is unresolved. This CDR3 comprises 11 residues. Germline CDR1 SGHKS, CDR2 YYEKEE (reference sequence). V lost 2 bases, J lost 5 bases, and 4 bases lay in between. For the CDR3, the DNA is TGTGCCAGCAGCTTAAAGGAGACCCAGTACTTC. Residues: CASSLKETQYF.

The chain recombines TRBV7-3 with TRBJ2-7; D gene ambiguous. The CDR3 is 12 amino acids. The germline V gene encodes CDR1 SGHTA and CDR2 FQGTGA. The V gene lost 5 bases and the J gene lost 1 base, with 6 bases spanning the gap. CDR3 sequence: CASSVTSYEQYV. The CDR3 DNA is TGTGCCAGCAGCGTCACTTCCTACGAGCAGTACGTC.

This chain joins TRBV7-2 and TRBJ2-7; TRBD2 matches 13 bases. CDR1 and CDR2 from the germline V gene are SGHTA and FQGNSA. This CDR3 is built from 14 residues. V was clipped by 3 bases and J by 7 bases; unmatched bases: 3. The CDR3 DNA follows: TGTGCCAGCAGCTTGGGACTAGCGGGAATTGAGCAGTACTTC. Its protein product is CASSLGLAGIEQYF.

The V and J genes are TRBV29-1 and TRBJ2-5; no definite D call. Germline loops: CDR1 SQVTM, CDR2 ANQGSEA. The CDR3 totals 16 residues. Written as DNA, the CDR3 is TGCAGGGCCCTACCCCAGCCGGGCCCAAACGTAGAGACCCAGTACTTC. Its translation is CRALPQPGPNVETQYF.

CDR3 sequence: CAWSVQGHPEAFF. The CDR3 DNA sequence: TGTGCCTGGAGTGTACAAGGACACCCGGAAGCTTTCTTT. The gene calls are TRBV30 and TRBJ1-1; D possibly corresponds to TRBD1 (5 bases). The CDR3 has 13 amino acids. Deletions cut 0 bases from V and 8 bases from J, with 13 bases between. Germline V gene sequence: CDR1 GTSNPN, CDR2 SVGIG (reference sequence).

The genes are TRBV11-1 and TRBJ2-5; 7 nucleotides align to TRBD2. Trimming removed 4 bases from V and 3 bases from J; junction bases left unmatched: 8. From germline, CDR1 is SGHAT and CDR2 FQDESV (reference sequence). This CDR3 has 15 amino acids. The CDR3 coding sequence is TGTGCCAGCAGCTCTCGCCGGGACTACAAAGAGACCCAGTACTTC. Translation: CASSSRRDYKETQYF.